This T cell receptor (beta chain) was found in a study of blood T cells in healthy people across ages. Study-wide points: In long-lived donors, naive CD4+ cell counts and diversity exceeded those of aged donors.

Germline V gene sequence: CDR1 SGDLS, CDR2 YYNGEE. V gave up 4 bases and J gave up 12 bases; unmatched junction bases: 9. This CDR3 is built from 13 residues. As concerns this clonotype: Antigen specificity is unknown.

For the second PCR, which ran for 7 to 11 cycles, a sample-barcoded 5' primer and a J-beta primer mix were used. TCRdb passed the 5' RACE reads through MiXCR, listing each CDR3 protein once. The data show 600,000 to 800,000 distinct CDR3 sequences, approximately 52% seen once. The sequenced sample consisted of blood. This clonotype was obtained from a woman aged 80 or over in good health. V is TRBV9 and J is TRBJ2-1, with 8 bases that match TRBD2. As DNA, the CDR3 is TGTGCCAGCAGCCCTAGCGGGCCCACCGGGCAGTTCTTC. Translation: CASSPSGPTGQFF.